This T cell receptor (beta chain) was sequenced in a study of blood T cell repertoires in COVID-19. The wider study: The samples span acute and convalescent COVID-19 from the United States, Italy and Spain. T cells, B-cell-depleted T cells, or PBMCs provided the cDNA or gDNA that served as material.

Germline CDR1 MNHEY, CDR2 SVGAGI. Trimming removed 2 bases at V and 1 base at J, with 5 bases between. The CDR3 covers 13 residues. How the authors handled the data: Amplification of reference gene primers provided the estimated nucleated cell counts. Libraries were prepared by immunoSEQ multiplex PCR; TCRdb keeps only in-frame clonotypes and omits some of them. D and trimming were read from the DNA, whereas the V and J calls and clone size are those reported in that table. Among 25,000 to 30,000 clones, about 94% were seen once, and the ten largest hold roughly 4%. The receptor was isolated from a human donor with active COVID-19. The donor label of this sample is uncertain. This chain connects TRBV6-5 to TRBJ1-1; unclear D gene. Specimen: peripheral blood. The CDR3 coding sequence is TGTGCCAGCAGTTACACATCGAACACTGAAGCTTTCTTT. It translates to CASSYTSNTEAFF.